The 28 T cell receptor beta chains in this list originate from one sample, sequenced in a study of Ad26.COV2.S vaccination and SARS-CoV-2 variants. Data came from immunoSEQ multiplex PCR; TCRdb stores just in-frame clones and leaves some out. The profile shows fewer than 100,000 clones, around 82% of them singletons. Sequencing was performed on peripheral blood, taken after recovery from COVID-19. Receptors originate from a human donor who had recovered from COVID-19.

The chain employs TRBV2 and TRBJ1-3; 8 bases align to TRBD1. CDR1 SNHLY and CDR2 FYNNEI come from the germline V gene. The CDR3 totals 15 residues. With V trimmed by 6 bases and J by 0 bases, 4 bases remained unmatched. CDR3 in amino acids: CASRGQATSGNTIYF. In DNA form, the CDR3 reads TGTGCCAGCAGGGGACAGGCGACCTCTGGAAACACCATATATTTT.

The CDR3 DNA follows: TGCGCCAGCCATGGGGATCCCGGGACTAAACCCTACGAGCAGTACTTC. Encoded protein: CASHGDPGTKPYEQYF. The genes are TRBV5-1 and TRBJ2-7; 7 bases map to TRBD2. V gave up 7 bases and J gave up 2 bases; unmatched junction bases: 15. The germline CDR1 and CDR2 sequences are SGHRS and YFSETQ. The CDR3 extends over 16 amino acids.

The CDR3 DNA follows: TGTGCCAGTCGCCCGGTCGCCGGGGAGCTGTTTTTT. Translated: CASRPVAGELFF. V and J are TRBV19 and TRBJ2-2; no reliable D call. This CDR3 is 12 amino acids long. With 8 bases removed from V and 6 bases from J, the gap between germline ends came to 10 bases. The germline gives CDR1 LNHDA, CDR2 SQIVND (reference sequence).

The genes are TRBV20-1 and TRBJ1-3; no reliable D call. V was cut by 3 bases and J by 8 bases, with 8 bases left in between. Per germline, CDR1 DFQATT and CDR2 SNEGSKA (reference sequence). CDR3 length: 11 residues. The CDR3: CSASLGDTIYF. CDR3 DNA sequence: TGCAGTGCTAGTTTGGGTGACACCATATATTTT.

The V call is TRBV3-1 (or the pseudogene TRBV3-2), the J call TRBJ1-3; D is perhaps TRBD1 (5 bases). Germline V gene sequence: CDR1 LGHDT, CDR2 YNNKEL (reference sequence). This CDR3 is 16 amino acids long. V lost 0 bases to trimming and J lost 0 bases, with 9 bases between them. CDR3 protein: CASSQDRQPSGNTIYF. The CDR3 DNA is TGTGCCAGCAGCCAAGACCGACAGCCCTCTGGAAACACCATATATTTT.

In DNA form, the CDR3 reads TGTGCCACCAGCAGAGATTACCAGACTAGCGTCAATGAGCAGTTCTTC. It translates to CATSRDYQTSVNEQFF. This rearrangement joins TRBV15 to TRBJ2-1; 8 bases match TRBD2. V lost 0 bases, J lost 6 bases, and 7 bases stayed unmatched. The CDR3 length is 16 residues. From germline, CDR1 is LNHNV and CDR2 YYDKDF (reference sequence).

The CDR3 reads CASTQQGVGANVLTF. The CDR3 DNA sequence: TGTGCCAGCACTCAACAGGGGGTTGGGGCCAACGTCCTGACTTTC. The chain combines TRBV27 with TRBJ2-6, with 8 bases fitting TRBD1. CDR3 length: 15 amino acids. Losses at the gene ends were 7 bases for V and 3 bases for J; bases not matched to a gene: 5. The germline CDR1 and CDR2 sequences are MNHEY and SMNVEV (reference sequence).

This clone showed up just once. The V and J genes are TRBV19 and TRBJ1-1; D is possibly TRBD1 (5 bases). From germline, CDR1 is LNHDA and CDR2 SQIVND (reference sequence). The CDR3 loop spans 13 amino acids. With 0 bases removed from V and 11 bases from J, the gap between germline ends came to 13 bases. The chain's CDR3 is CASSIEGNSGAFF. CDR3 sequence (DNA): TGTGCCAGTAGTATAGAGGGCAATTCAGGGGCTTTCTTT.

V and J are TRBV29-1 and TRBJ1-1; no clear D. Trimming shortened V by 5 bases and J by 0 bases, and 13 bases separated the two germline ends. Germline V gene lookup returns CDR1 SQVTM and CDR2 ANQGSEA. The CDR3 spans 14 residues. The CDR3, as DNA: TGCAGCGTTTCCCATGGGAACATGAACACTGAAGCTTTCTTT. It encodes CSVSHGNMNTEAFF.

The V gene is TRBV3-1 (or the pseudogene TRBV3-2), the J gene TRBJ1-2, with a possible D match to TRBD1 (5 bases). The CDR3 covers 15 residues. Germline loops: CDR1 LGHDT, CDR2 YNNKEL (reference sequence). Trimming took off 2 bases at V and 5 bases at J, with 15 bases between the two ends. The CDR3 nucleotides read TGTGCCAGCAGCCAAAATGAGGGGCGACGTTATGGCTACACCTTC. It is translated as CASSQNEGRRYGYTF.

The CDR3 here is CASRPHHRGTGDEQYF. CDR3 coding DNA: TGTGCCAGCAGACCGCACCACAGGGGCACCGGGGACGAGCAGTACTTC. The chain combines TRBV28 with TRBJ2-7; TRBD1 matches at 7 bases. Germline loops: CDR1 MDHEN, CDR2 SYDVKM. The trim removed 6 bases at V and 5 bases at J, leaving 16 bases unmatched. This CDR3 comprises 16 residues.

The V call is TRBV27, the J call TRBJ2-6; possible D gene TRBD1, 8 bases. Trimming removed 6 bases at V and 2 bases at J, with 26 bases between. The CDR3 spans 20 residues. Germline lookup yields CDR1 MNHEY and CDR2 SMNVEV (reference sequence). CDR3: CASSLKGSQGEGAGANVLTF. CDR3 DNA: TGTGCCAGCAGCCTTAAGGGATCACAGGGGGAGGGGGCTGGGGCCAACGTCCTGACTTTC. The complete variable domain, with remaining parts taken from reference TRBV27 and TRBJ2-6, reads EAQVTQNPRYLITVTGKKLTVTCSQNMNHEYMSWYRQDPGLGLRQIYYSMNVEVTDKGDVPEGYKVSRKEKRNFPLILESPSPNQTSLYFCASSLKGSQGEGAGANVLTFGAGSRLTVL.

The chain recombines TRBV27 with TRBJ2-3; D is ambiguous. The CDR3 contains 14 residues. Germline lookup yields CDR1 MNHEY and CDR2 SMNVEV (reference sequence). V lost 4 bases to trimming and J lost 4 bases, with 12 bases between them. The CDR3 sequence is CASSYSAYSDTQYF. The CDR3 DNA reads as TGTGCCAGCAGTTATTCCGCCTACTCAGATACGCAGTATTTT.

This rearrangement joins TRBV19 to TRBJ2-1; 7 bases fit TRBD2. This CDR3 has 15 amino acids. In germline, CDR1 is LNHDA, CDR2 SQIVND (reference sequence). V gave up 8 bases and J gave up 2 bases; unmatched junction bases: 9. This CDR3 is CASEHLLAPYNEQFF. The CDR3 bases are TGTGCCAGTGAACACCTACTAGCGCCCTACAATGAGCAGTTCTTC.

This chain links TRBV19 with TRBJ2-7, with 9 bases that match TRBD1. The CDR3 length is 14 residues. Trimming removed 4 bases from V and 3 bases from J; junction bases left unmatched: 4. Germline CDR1 LNHDA, CDR2 SQIVND (reference sequence). The DNA for the CDR3 is TGTGCCAGTAGTACGACAGGGGGGGACTACGAGCAGTACTTC. Translation: CASSTTGGDYEQYF.

This chain links TRBV28 with TRBJ2-4; possible D gene TRBD2, 6 bases. This CDR3 region has 13 residues. Trimming took 5 bases from V and 6 from J, leaving 11 bases between them. Germline CDR1 reads MDHEN; CDR2 reads SYDVKM. CDR3 DNA sequence: TGTGCCAGCAGTCCGGGGGATCTAAACATTCAGTACTTC. Its protein is CASSPGDLNIQYF.

The chain uses TRBV14 and TRBJ2-2; 7 bases map to TRBD1. V lost 1 base to trimming and J lost 1 base; unmatched junction nucleotides: 0. The CDR3 is made up of 15 amino acids. Germline values: CDR1 SGHDN, CDR2 FVKESK. The CDR3 sequence is CASSQAGGNTGELFF. The CDR3 region has the DNA TGTGCCAGCAGCCAAGCAGGGGGGAACACCGGGGAGCTGTTTTTT.

The V gene is TRBV21-1, the J gene TRBJ2-7; no DNA check was done on the table's D call, TRBD2. TRBV21-1 is classified as a pseudogene. The CDR3 loop spans 18 amino acids. CDR3 DNA sequence: TGTGCCAGCAGCAAGGGATGGTCCGAGACTAGCGGGTTCTACGAGCAGTACTTC. Its translation: CASSKGWSETSGFYEQYF.

The V and J genes are TRBV5-1 and TRBJ1-2, with D possibly being TRBD1 (5 bases). Trimming removed 4 bases from V and 8 bases from J, with 21 bases in between. Germline V lookup: CDR1 SGHRS, CDR2 YFSETQ. The CDR3 contains 15 residues. CDR3 coding DNA: TGCGCCAGCAGCCAAGGGACGGAACTAACTATCGGCTACACCTTC. Its protein product is CASSQGTELTIGYTF.

This clone occurred once. This chain uses TRBV11-2 with TRBJ1-2; D is uncertain. The CDR3 loop spans 12 amino acids. Trimming stripped 4 bases from V and 8 bases from J, with 11 bases between. Germline CDR1 and CDR2: SGHAT and FQNNGV. The CDR3 DNA is TGTGCCAGCAGCTACGGGGAAAGGGGCTACACCTTC. This gives the protein CASSYGERGYTF.

V gene TRBV7-6 combines with J gene TRBJ2-1; TRBD1 agrees at 7 bases. CDR1 is SGHVS and CDR2 is FNYEAQ in the germline V gene. CDR3 length: 14 residues. Germline trimming cut 2 bases from V and 6 bases from J; bases unmatched to any gene: 4. CDR3 nucleotides: TGTGCCAGCAGCTTATCGGCAGGGGGCAATGAGCAGTTCTTC. This codes for CASSLSAGGNEQFF.

The V gene is TRBV6-6, the J gene TRBJ2-6, with TRBD1 identical over 10 bases. Germline trimming cut 5 bases from V and 2 bases from J; bases unmatched to any gene: 9. This CDR3 contains 18 residues. Germline CDR1 reads MNHNY; CDR2 reads SVGAGI (reference sequence). Here the CDR3 reads CASSRTGGRVAGANVLTF. The CDR3 DNA reads TGTGCCAGCAGTCGGACAGGGGGAAGAGTCGCTGGGGCCAACGTCCTGACTTTC.

The chain has TRBV28 and TRBJ2-7, with D possibly being TRBD2 (6 bases). The CDR3 sequence is 14 residues long. The germline V gene encodes CDR1 MDHEN and CDR2 SYDVKM. V gave up 6 bases and J gave up 9 bases, with 21 bases separating them. The CDR3 loop is CASSVGTYPLGQYF. As DNA, the CDR3 is TGTGCCAGCAGCGTCGGGACTTACCCCCTTGGGCAGTACTTC.

The chain has TRBV11-2 and TRBJ1-6, with D possibly being TRBD1 (5 bases). The CDR3 has 15 residues. Per germline, CDR1 SGHAT and CDR2 FQNNGV. Trimming cost V 5 bases and J 3 bases, with 11 bases left between them. The CDR3 DNA follows: TGTGCCAGCAGCCCCGTGGGGGACTATAATTCACCCCTCCACTTT. Its protein product is CASSPVGDYNSPLHF. The full variable domain, its missing parts supplied by reference TRBV11-2 and TRBJ1-6, is EAGVAQSPRYKIIEKRQSVAFWCNPISGHATLYWYQQILGQGPKLLIQFQNNGVVDDSQLPKDRFSAERLKGVDSTLKIQPAKLEDSAVYLCASSPVGDYNSPLHFGNGTRLTVT.

V usage is TRBV19 and J usage is TRBJ1-2; D remains ambiguous. The germline CDR1 and CDR2 sequences are LNHDA and SQIVND (reference sequence). Between the trimmed V and J ends, which lost 8 bases and 8 bases, there was a span of 24 bases. The CDR3 covers 15 residues. CDR3 sequence (DNA): TGTGCCAGTTCCCAATTCGGTCCCCCGCCGGGGGGCTACACCTTC. It codes for CASSQFGPPPGGYTF.

The rearrangement uses TRBV28 and TRBJ2-2; D gene ambiguous. V gave up 6 bases and J gave up 0 bases, with 8 bases separating them. Germline V CDR1 and CDR2: MDHEN, SYDVKM. There are 14 residues in the CDR3. In nucleotides, the CDR3 is TGTGCCAGCAGCCCGGGTTCGAACACCGGGGAGCTGTTTTTT. Protein: CASSPGSNTGELFF.

The chain employs TRBV5-4 and TRBJ1-1, with TRBD1 matching over 7 bases. The germline gives CDR1 SGHNT, CDR2 YYREEE (reference sequence). The V segment lost 4 bases and the J segment 0 bases; nucleotides outside the gene matches: 6. The CDR3 loop spans 15 amino acids. CDR3 DNA: TGTGCCAGCAGCACGAAGACAGGGATGAACACTGAAGCTTTCTTT. This encodes CASSTKTGMNTEAFF.

This chain links TRBV10-3 with TRBJ1-1; D remains unclear. Trimming shortened V by 4 bases and J by 7 bases, and 13 bases separated the two germline ends. Germline values: CDR1 ENHRY, CDR2 SYGVKD. This CDR3 has 13 amino acids. CDR3 DNA sequence: TGTGCCATCAGTGTCAAGACTTGGGGTGAAGCTTTCTTT. As protein: CAISVKTWGEAFF.